Shown below are 20 T cell receptor beta chains from a single sample sequenced in a study of lymphopenia after photon versus proton radiotherapy. Using immunoSEQ multiplex PCR, the repertoire was profiled, and TCRdb retains in-frame clones only, with some absent. This table has more than 50,000 clones, about 86% appearing once. The sample in question was peripheral blood, obtained from a patient treated with photon-based radiotherapy. These receptors all come from a man between 45 and 60 years old with gastric cancer.

The V and J genes are TRBV9 and TRBJ1-5; D ambiguous. The CDR3 consists of 14 residues. Looked up from germline, CDR1 is SGDLS and CDR2 is YYNGEE. Trimming stripped 0 bases from V and 6 bases from J, with 10 bases between. CDR3 in DNA: TGTGCCAGCAGCGTAGGTCTTGCTCTTCAGCCCCAGCATTTT. Its translation: CASSVGLALQPQHF.

This clone was observed a handful of times. This chain connects TRBV7-9 to TRBJ2-5, with 8 nucleotides matching TRBD1. V shed 4 bases and J 2 bases; nucleotides not matched to a gene: 6. Germline V gives CDR1 SEHNR, CDR2 FQNEAQ (reference sequence). This CDR3 spans 15 amino acids. The CDR3 sequence: CASSSRTGIQETQYF. CDR3 in DNA: TGTGCCAGCAGCTCACGGACAGGGATTCAAGAGACCCAGTACTTC.

This clone was counted a single time. This sequence joins TRBV6-1 and TRBJ2-1; D is unresolved. V was clipped by 7 bases and J by 5 bases, with 18 bases between them. The CDR3 has 15 amino acids. The germline V gene has CDR1 MNHNS and CDR2 SASEGT. The CDR3 DNA reads as TGTGCCAGCATCCCGAACACACTTGGGGACAATGAGCAGTTCTTC. Encoded protein: CASIPNTLGDNEQFF.

The chain has TRBV19 and TRBJ2-5; 7 nucleotides align to TRBD2. Germline V lookup: CDR1 LNHDA, CDR2 SQIVND (reference sequence). V shed 5 bases and J 6 bases; nucleotides not matched to a gene: 15. This CDR3 is 16 amino acids long. CDR3 residues: CASSSLSGERAKTQYF. The CDR3 nucleotides are TGTGCCAGTAGTTCGTTAAGCGGGGAGCGTGCTAAGACCCAGTACTTC.

V usage is TRBV7-9 and J usage is TRBJ2-5; 9 bases align to TRBD1. J gave up 3 bases and V 3 bases, and 2 bases lay outside the gene matches. CDR3 length equals 14 residues. Per germline, CDR1 SEHNR and CDR2 FQNEAQ (reference sequence). CDR3 coding DNA: TGTGCCAGCAGCTTGGGACAGGGCAAAGAGACCCAGTACTTC. Residues: CASSLGQGKETQYF.

With regard to this clone: A much larger clone differs by one base, so this may be a read error. This chain links TRBV7-3 with TRBJ1-1; D remains unclear. Trimming removed 2 bases from V and 1 base from J, with 5 bases in between. Germline lookup yields CDR1 SGHTA and CDR2 FQGTGA. The CDR3 sequence is 13 residues long. In DNA form, the CDR3 reads TGTGCCAGCAGCTTAGGGCAGAACACTGAAGCTTTCTTT. This codes for CASSLGQNTEAFF.

J is TRBJ2-3 and V is TRBV28, with D possibly being TRBD2 (5 bases). The germline V gene encodes CDR1 MDHEN and CDR2 SYDVKM. The V end was cut by 5 bases, the J end by 2 bases, with 29 bases between. The CDR3 is made up of 20 amino acids. CDR3 residues: CASSRSDSLVFIRSTDTQYF. The CDR3 bases are TGTGCCAGCAGTAGATCGGACTCCTTGGTGTTCATCCGTTCCACAGATACGCAGTATTTT.

The rearrangement joins TRBV4-2 to TRBJ2-1, with D tentatively TRBD1 (6 bases). Trimming took off 4 bases at V and 8 bases at J, with 18 bases between the two ends. This CDR3 contains 15 residues. Germline assignment: CDR1 LGHNA and CDR2 YNFKEQ. Here the CDR3 reads CASSPLTGALDEQFF. The CDR3 bases are TGTGCCAGCAGCCCGTTGACAGGAGCTTTGGATGAGCAGTTCTTC.

The chain joins TRBV18 to TRBJ1-5; D not certain. Trimming cost V 3 bases and J 4 bases, with 13 bases left between them. Germline V gene sequence: CDR1 KGHSH, CDR2 LQKENI. The CDR3 is 15 amino acids. The CDR3 sequence: CASSPGGVGNQPQHF. In DNA form, the CDR3 reads TGTGCCAGCTCACCTGGCGGGGTCGGAAATCAGCCCCAGCATTTT.

The chain couples TRBV19 to TRBJ1-2, with D possibly being TRBD1 (5 bases). V was clipped by 7 bases and J by 4 bases, with 13 bases between them. Germline assignment: CDR1 LNHDA and CDR2 SQIVND (reference sequence). The CDR3 loop spans 13 amino acids. CDR3 nucleotide sequence: TGTGCCAGTACCAACAGGAGATTCTATGGCTACACCTTC. This encodes CASTNRRFYGYTF.

CDR3 residues: CASKRTGPLDQPQHF. The CDR3 DNA follows: TGTGCCAGCAAAAGAACTGGACCATTGGATCAGCCCCAGCATTTT. The chain is built from TRBV9 and TRBJ1-5; unclear D gene. Germline values: CDR1 SGDLS, CDR2 YYNGEE. Trimming took 6 bases from V and 5 from J, leaving 18 bases between them. This CDR3 contains 15 residues.

The chain is built from TRBV5-4 and TRBJ2-3; TRBD2 matches 10 bases. Germline values: CDR1 SGHNT, CDR2 YYREEE (reference sequence). V dropped 4 bases and J dropped 6; count of bases not matched to a gene: 8. The CDR3 consists of 15 residues. This CDR3 reads CASSGALAGSDTQYF. CDR3 coding DNA: TGTGCCAGCAGCGGGGCACTAGCGGGGTCCGATACGCAGTATTTT.

The V and J genes are TRBV19 and TRBJ2-1, with D possibly TRBD2 on 5 matching bases. Looked up from germline, CDR1 is LNHDA and CDR2 is SQIVND (reference sequence). CDR3 size: 16 residues. V was cut by 5 bases and J by 1 base, with 15 bases left in between. The CDR3 reads CASSAGRRRSYNEQFF. In DNA form, the CDR3 reads TGTGCCAGTAGTGCGGGCCGTCGTAGGTCCTACAATGAGCAGTTCTTC.

This rearrangement joins TRBV10-2 to TRBJ2-1, with 14 bases identical to TRBD2. Germline V lookup: CDR1 WSHSY, CDR2 SAAADI. V trimming: 6 bases; J trimming: 9 bases; junction bases outside the gene matches: 7. CDR3 size: 15 residues. Here the CDR3 reads CASRGTSGRGVEQFF. CDR3 DNA: TGCGCCAGCAGGGGGACTAGCGGGAGAGGGGTTGAGCAGTTCTTC.

The rearrangement uses TRBV28 and TRBJ1-1; weak D call: TRBD1 (5 bases). The CDR3 sequence is 11 residues long. Between the trimmed V and J ends, which lost 11 bases and 4 bases, there was a span of 11 bases. Germline CDR1 MDHEN, CDR2 SYDVKM. The CDR3 DNA reads as TGTGCCTCCAGGGAAGGCACTGAAGCTTTCTTT. Encoded protein: CASREGTEAFF.

V gene TRBV30 combines with J gene TRBJ2-7, with D perhaps matching TRBD1 or TRBD2 (6 bases each). V was shortened by 3 bases and J by 0 bases, with 21 bases between the two germline ends. Germline V lookup: CDR1 GTSNPN, CDR2 SVGIG (reference sequence). The length of the CDR3 is 17 residues. CDR3 amino acids: CAWSFVGLRGVSYEQYF. CDR3 sequence (DNA): TGTGCCTGGAGCTTTGTGGGGTTGAGGGGGGTCTCCTACGAGCAGTACTTC.

In its sample, this clone was seen a few times. This rearrangement joins TRBV21-1 to TRBJ2-5; the table calls TRBD1, which could not be checked here. TRBV21-1 is listed as a pseudogene. The CDR3 contains 14 residues. The CDR3, as DNA: TGTGCCAGCAGCATCTGTCTGATCCAGGGGGCCCAGTACTTC. This sequence encodes CASSICLIQGAQYF.

This clone was observed a single time. V usage is TRBV19 and J usage is TRBJ1-2, with TRBD1 matching 10 bases. Germline CDR1 LNHDA, CDR2 SQIVND (reference sequence). This CDR3 spans 14 amino acids. V was pared by 5 bases and J by 8 bases, with 8 bases of the junction left unmatched. CDR3 region: CASSPRQGAYGYTF. In nucleotides, the CDR3 is TGTGCCAGTAGTCCAAGACAGGGGGCATACGGCTACACCTTC.

The table lists this clone with a count of one. The chain uses TRBV30 and TRBJ1-5; 7 bases are a match to TRBD1. Germline values: CDR1 GTSNPN, CDR2 SVGIG (reference sequence). This CDR3 is built from 13 residues. The V and J ends lost 4 bases and 4 bases, in that order; junction bases with no gene match: 4. CDR3 loop: CAWNRGWNQPQHF. Here the CDR3 DNA reads TGTGCCTGGAACAGGGGCTGGAATCAGCCCCAGCATTTT.

V gene TRBV18 combines with J gene TRBJ2-1, with TRBD2 identical over 10 bases. J was trimmed by 8 bases and V by 5 bases; bases with no gene match: 3. The germline V gene has CDR1 KGHSH and CDR2 LQKENI. The CDR3 consists of 13 residues. CDR3: CASSSGRADEQFF. In DNA, the CDR3 is TGTGCCAGCTCAAGCGGGAGGGCGGATGAGCAGTTCTTC.